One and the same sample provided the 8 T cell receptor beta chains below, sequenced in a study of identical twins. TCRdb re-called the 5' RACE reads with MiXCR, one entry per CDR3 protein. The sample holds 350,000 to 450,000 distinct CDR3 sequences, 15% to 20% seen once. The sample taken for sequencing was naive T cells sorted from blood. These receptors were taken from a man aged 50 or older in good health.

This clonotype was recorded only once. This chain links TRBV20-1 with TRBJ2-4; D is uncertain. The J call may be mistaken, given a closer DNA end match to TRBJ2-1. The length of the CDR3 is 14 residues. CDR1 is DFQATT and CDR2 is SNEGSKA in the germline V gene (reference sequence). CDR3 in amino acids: CSARRVKGKNIQFF. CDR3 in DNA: TGCAGTGCTAGAAGGGTGAAGGGCAAAAACATTCAGTTCTTC.

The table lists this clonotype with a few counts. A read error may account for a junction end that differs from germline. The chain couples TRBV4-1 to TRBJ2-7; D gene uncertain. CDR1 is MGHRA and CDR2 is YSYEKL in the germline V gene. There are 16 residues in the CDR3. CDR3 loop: CASSPLGRRRSFEQYF. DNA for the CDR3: TGCGCCAGCAGCCCCCTCGGAAGGCGGCGCTCCTTCGAGCAGTACTTC.

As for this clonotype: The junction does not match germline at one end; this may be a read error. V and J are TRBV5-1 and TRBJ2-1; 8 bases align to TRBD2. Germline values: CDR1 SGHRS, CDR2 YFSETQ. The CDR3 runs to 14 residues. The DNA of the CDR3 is TGTGCCAGCAGCAACACCGGGGGGGGCAATGAGCAGTTCTTC. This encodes CASSNTGGGNEQFF.

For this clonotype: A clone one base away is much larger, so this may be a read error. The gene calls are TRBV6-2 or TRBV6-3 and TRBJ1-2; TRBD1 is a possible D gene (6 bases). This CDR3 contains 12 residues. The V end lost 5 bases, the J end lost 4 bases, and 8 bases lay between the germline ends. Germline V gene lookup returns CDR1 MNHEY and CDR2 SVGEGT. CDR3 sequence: CASSMDSYGYTF. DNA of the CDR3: TGTGCCAGCAGTATGGACAGCTATGGCTACACCTTC.

CDR3 amino acids: CASSVDGGAYTQYF. CDR3 bases: TGTGCCAGCAGCGTAGACGGGGGGGCGTATACGCAGTATTTT. V is TRBV9 and J is TRBJ2-3, with 8 bases fitting TRBD2. J lost 7 bases, V lost 0 bases, and 4 bases had no gene match. CDR1 and CDR2 from the germline V gene are SGDLS and YYNGEE. This CDR3 comprises 14 residues.

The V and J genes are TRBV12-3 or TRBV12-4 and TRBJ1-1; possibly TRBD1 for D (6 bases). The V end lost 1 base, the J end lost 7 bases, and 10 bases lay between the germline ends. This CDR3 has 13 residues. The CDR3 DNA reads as TGTGCCAGCAGTTTAGGACAGGTGGGTGAAGCTTTCTTT. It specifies CASSLGQVGEAFF.

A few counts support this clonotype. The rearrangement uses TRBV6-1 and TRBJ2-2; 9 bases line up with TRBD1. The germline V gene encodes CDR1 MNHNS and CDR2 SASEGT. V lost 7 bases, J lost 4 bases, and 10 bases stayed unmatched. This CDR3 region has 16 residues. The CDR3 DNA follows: TGTGCCAGCAACTGGAGGGGACAGGGTGGCACCGGGGAGCTGTTTTTT. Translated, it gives CASNWRGQGGTGELFF.

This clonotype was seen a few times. CDR3 DNA sequence: TGTGCCAGCAGTTTCAGGTACTACGAGCAGTACTTC. This gives the protein CASSFRYYEQYF. The rearrangement joins TRBV12-3 or TRBV12-4 to TRBJ2-7, with D hard to call. V was trimmed by 3 bases and J by 3 bases, leaving 6 bases between them. The CDR3 totals 12 residues.